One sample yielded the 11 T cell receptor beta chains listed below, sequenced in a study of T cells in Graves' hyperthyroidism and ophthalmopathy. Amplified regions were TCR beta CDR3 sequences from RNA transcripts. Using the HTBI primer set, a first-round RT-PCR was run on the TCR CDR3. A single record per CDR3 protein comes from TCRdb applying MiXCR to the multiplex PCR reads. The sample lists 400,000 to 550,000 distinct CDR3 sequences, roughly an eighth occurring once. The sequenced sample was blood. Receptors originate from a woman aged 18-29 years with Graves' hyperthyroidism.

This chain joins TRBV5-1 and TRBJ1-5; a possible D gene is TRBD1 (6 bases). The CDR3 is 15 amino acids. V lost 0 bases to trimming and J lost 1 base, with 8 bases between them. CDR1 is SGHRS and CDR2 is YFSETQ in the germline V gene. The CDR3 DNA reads TGCGCCAGCAGCTTGGCAGGGGCCAGCAATCAGCCCCAGCATTTT. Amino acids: CASSLAGASNQPQHF.

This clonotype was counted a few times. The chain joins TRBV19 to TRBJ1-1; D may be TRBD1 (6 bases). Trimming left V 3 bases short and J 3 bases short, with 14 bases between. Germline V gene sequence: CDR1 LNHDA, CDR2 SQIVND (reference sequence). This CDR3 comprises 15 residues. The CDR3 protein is CASSIGFGGYTEAFF. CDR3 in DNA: TGTGCCAGTAGTATTGGGTTTGGGGGCTACACTGAAGCTTTCTTT.

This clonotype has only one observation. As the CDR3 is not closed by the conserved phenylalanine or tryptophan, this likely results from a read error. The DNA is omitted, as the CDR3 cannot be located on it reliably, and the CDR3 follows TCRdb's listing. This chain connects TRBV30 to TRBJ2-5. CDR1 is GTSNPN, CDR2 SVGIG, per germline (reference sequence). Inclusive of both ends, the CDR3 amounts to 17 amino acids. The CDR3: CAWSVWQKATRRETRYV.

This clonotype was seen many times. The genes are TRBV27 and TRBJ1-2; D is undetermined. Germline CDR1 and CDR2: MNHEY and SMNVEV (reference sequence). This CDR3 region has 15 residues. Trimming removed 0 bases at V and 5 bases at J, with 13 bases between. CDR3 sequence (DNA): TGTGCCAGCAGTTTATCGGGCACCTACTGGTATGGCTACACCTTC. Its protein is CASSLSGTYWYGYTF.

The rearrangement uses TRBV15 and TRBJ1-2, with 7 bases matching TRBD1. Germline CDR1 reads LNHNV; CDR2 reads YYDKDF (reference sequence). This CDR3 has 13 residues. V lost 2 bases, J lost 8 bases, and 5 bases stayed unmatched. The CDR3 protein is CATSRSQGGGYTF. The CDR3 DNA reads TGTGCCACCAGCAGATCTCAGGGGGGCGGCTACACCTTC.

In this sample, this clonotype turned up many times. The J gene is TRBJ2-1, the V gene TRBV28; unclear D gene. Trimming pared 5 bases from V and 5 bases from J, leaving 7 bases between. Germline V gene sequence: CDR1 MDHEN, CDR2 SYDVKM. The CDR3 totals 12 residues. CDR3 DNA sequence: TGTGCCAGCAGTCTGCCGGACAATGAGCAGTTCTTC. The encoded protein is CASSLPDNEQFF.

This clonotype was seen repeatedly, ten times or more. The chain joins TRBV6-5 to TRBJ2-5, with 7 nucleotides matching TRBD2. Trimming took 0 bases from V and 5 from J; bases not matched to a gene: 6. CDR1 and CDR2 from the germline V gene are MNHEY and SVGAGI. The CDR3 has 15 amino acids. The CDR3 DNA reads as TGTGCCAGCAGTTACTCGGCGGGAGTGGGCGAGACCCAGTACTTC. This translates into CASSYSAGVGETQYF.

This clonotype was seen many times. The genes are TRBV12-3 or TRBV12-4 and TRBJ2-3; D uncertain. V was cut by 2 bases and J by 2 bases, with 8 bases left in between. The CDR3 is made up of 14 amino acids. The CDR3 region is CASSLKPHTDTQYF. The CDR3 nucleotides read TGTGCCAGCAGTTTAAAGCCCCACACAGATACGCAGTATTTT.

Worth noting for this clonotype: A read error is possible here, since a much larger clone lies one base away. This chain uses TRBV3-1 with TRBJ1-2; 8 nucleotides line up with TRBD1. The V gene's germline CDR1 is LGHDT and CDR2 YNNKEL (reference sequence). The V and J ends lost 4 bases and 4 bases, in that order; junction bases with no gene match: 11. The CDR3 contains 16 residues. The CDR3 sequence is CASSREAGQGFYGYTF. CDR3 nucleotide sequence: TGTGCCAGCAGCCGAGAAGCAGGACAGGGTTTCTATGGCTACACCTTC.

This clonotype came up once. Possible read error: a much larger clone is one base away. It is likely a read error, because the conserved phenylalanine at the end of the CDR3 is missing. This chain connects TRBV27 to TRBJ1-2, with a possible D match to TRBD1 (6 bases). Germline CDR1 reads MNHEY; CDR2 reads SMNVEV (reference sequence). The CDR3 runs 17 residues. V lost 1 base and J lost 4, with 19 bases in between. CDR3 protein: CASSLYSGGGGLYGYTS. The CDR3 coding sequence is TGTGCCAGCAGTTTATATTCGGGTGGTGGGGGGCTCTATGGCTACACCTCC.

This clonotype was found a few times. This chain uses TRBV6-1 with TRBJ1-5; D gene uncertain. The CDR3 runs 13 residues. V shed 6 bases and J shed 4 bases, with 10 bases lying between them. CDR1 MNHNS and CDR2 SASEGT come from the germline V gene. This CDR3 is CASRLTLNQPQHF. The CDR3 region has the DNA TGTGCCAGCAGGCTCACCTTAAATCAGCCCCAGCATTTT.